This T cell receptor (beta chain) came from a study of blood T cell repertoires in COVID-19. Study context: The United States, Italy and Spain supplied acute and convalescent COVID-19 samples.

The CDR3 loop spans 17 amino acids. V shed 3 bases and J shed 0 bases, with 12 bases lying between them. Per germline, CDR1 SGHTA and CDR2 FQGNSA. Original analysis: Quantification of nucleated cells was approximated via reference gene primer amplification. Libraries were prepared by immunoSEQ multiplex PCR; TCRdb keeps only in-frame clonotypes and omits some of them. V and J calls and clone size are those listed in that table; D and trimming were worked out from the DNA. Counted here are hundreds of thousands of clones, 88% occurring once; the ten biggest clones make up under 1.5%. This sequence originates from a man aged 80 or over with acute or convalescent COVID-19. Sequencing was carried out using peripheral blood. J is TRBJ2-6 and V is TRBV7-2, with D hard to call. CDR3 DNA: TGTGCCAGCAGCTTGTCAAATATCTACTCTGGGGCCAACGTCCTGACTTTC. Its translation: CASSLSNIYSGANVLTF.